This is a list of T cell receptor beta chains from one sample in a study of regulatory T cells in long-lasting Graves disease. TCRdb passed the multiplex PCR reads through MiXCR, listing each CDR3 protein once. Of more than 300,000 distinct CDR3 sequences detected, around 19% appear once; the ten largest clones hold less than 35%. The sequenced sample was peripheral blood mononuclear cells (PBMCs), obtained when the disease was refractory, from a patient treated with antithyroid drugs. Every receptor here comes from a female donor with Graves disease. CDR3s include the opening cysteine and the closing phenylalanine or tryptophan. Fields, in order: CDR3 DNA, CDR3 protein, J gene, D gene, clone size, V gene. The D gene is left open where the match is weak. Expanded clones are given a class, and other clones once, few, many or no size at all.

TGTGCCAGTAGTATATTAGGTCAGCCCCAGCATTTT | CASSILGQPQHF | TRBJ1-5 | NA | NA | TRBV19
TGTGCCAGCAGTAAACCGACAGGGGGCGCATCTGAGACCCAGTACTTC | CASSKPTGGASETQYF | TRBJ2-5 | TRBD1 | many | TRBV12-3/TRBV12-4
TGTGCCAGTCGGACAGTTTTCAACACTGAAGCTTTCTTT | CASRTVFNTEAFF | TRBJ1-1 | NA | once | TRBV19
TGCAGCGTCATGGGACTAGCGGGACTCGAGCAGTACTTC | CSVMGLAGLEQYF | TRBJ2-7 | TRBD2 | NA | TRBV29-1
TGTGCCAGCAGTGAAGGGATACTAGCGGGGGACTACGAGCAGTACTTC | CASSEGILAGDYEQYF | TRBJ2-7 | TRBD2 | many | TRBV2
TGTGCCAGTAGTAATCCCAACCAAGGGGGAGGACAGCCCCAGCATTTT | CASSNPNQGGGQPQHF | TRBJ1-5 | NA | once | TRBV19
TGTGCCAGCAGCCAAGACCCCGGGAGGCCTGAAGCTTTCTTT | CASSQDPGRPEAFF | TRBJ1-1 | NA | few | TRBV14
TGTGCCAGTAGTATAGGAGGACAGGGTGTAAATTCACCCCTCCACTTT | CASSIGGQGVNSPLHF | TRBJ1-6 | TRBD1 | NA | TRBV19
TGTGCCATCAGTTCGGGAGGGGGCGACGAGCAGTACTTC | CAISSGGGDEQYF | TRBJ2-7 | NA | many | TRBV10-3
TGTGCCAGTAGTATAGCAAATTCACCCCTCCACTTT | CASSIANSPLHF | TRBJ1-6 | NA | NA | TRBV19
TGTGCCAGCAGCCCAAGTGAGGTTTTAAACACTGAAGCTTTCTTT | CASSPSEVLNTEAFF | TRBJ1-1 | NA | few | TRBV5-6
TGTGCCAGCAGCGTATTGGGGACCGAGCAGTACTTC | CASSVLGTEQYF | TRBJ2-7 | NA | NA | TRBV9
TGTGCCAGCACCCTTCAGACAGGGTCCTATAATTCACCCCTCCACTTT | CASTLQTGSYNSPLHF | TRBJ1-6 | TRBD1 | NA | TRBV7-2
TGTGCCAGTAGTATCGCCGGCATCTCTGGGGCCAACGTCCTGACTTTC | CASSIAGISGANVLTF | TRBJ2-6 | NA | NA | TRBV19
TGTGCCAGCTCATCTAGACAGTCAGAGTATGGCTACACCTTC | CASSSRQSEYGYTF | TRBJ1-2 | NA | NA | TRBV18